These T cell receptor beta chains were read from a single sample in a study of blood T cell repertoires in COVID-19. TCRdb's copy holds only in-frame clones and misses some; the assay was immunoSEQ multiplex PCR. Of around 260,000 clones listed, around 86% are singletons. The specimen was peripheral blood. Receptors originate from a man in his forties who had recovered from COVID-19. CDR3s include the opening cysteine and the closing phenylalanine or tryptophan. D genes are given only for firm matches. Where a row states a size, it is once, few, many or the class of an expanded clone; other rows omit it.

j_call: TRBJ1-1
v_call: TRBV7-9
d_call: TRBD1
clone_size: few
cdr3_aa: CASSRTGGSTEAFF
cdr3_nt: TGTGCCAGCAGCCGGACAGGGGGGAGTACTGAAGCTTTCTTT

j_call: TRBJ1-2
v_call: TRBV19
d_call: TRBD1
clone_size: .
cdr3_aa: CASTDRGSADGYTF
cdr3_nt: TGTGCCAGTACGGACAGGGGATCCGCTGATGGCTACACCTTC

j_call: TRBJ2-2
v_call: TRBV4-2
d_call: .
clone_size: .
cdr3_aa: CASSPLEIRIGTGELFF
cdr3_nt: TGTGCCAGCAGCCCCCTGGAGATCCGCATCGGCACCGGGGAGCTGTTTTTT

j_call: TRBJ2-1
v_call: TRBV5-8
d_call: .
clone_size: .
cdr3_aa: CASTLRGSDEQFF
cdr3_nt: TGTGCCAGCACCCTGAGGGGGAGCGATGAGCAGTTCTTC

j_call: TRBJ2-2
v_call: TRBV2
d_call: .
clone_size: .
cdr3_aa: CASSVSGELFF
cdr3_nt: TGTGCCAGCAGTGTTAGCGGGGAGCTGTTTTTT

j_call: TRBJ2-3
v_call: TRBV5-1
d_call: .
clone_size: .
cdr3_aa: CASSHAQGSDTQYF
cdr3_nt: TGCGCCAGCAGCCACGCCCAGGGGTCAGATACGCAGTATTTT

j_call: TRBJ2-7
v_call: TRBV5-1
d_call: TRBD2
clone_size: once
cdr3_aa: CASSLGRGARVEQYF
cdr3_nt: TGCGCCAGCAGCTTGGGGCGGGGGGCGCGAGTCGAGCAGTACTTC

j_call: TRBJ2-3
v_call: TRBV11-3
d_call: TRBD2
clone_size: once
cdr3_aa: CASSSISGSGTDTQYF
cdr3_nt: TGTGCCAGCAGCTCGATCAGCGGGAGTGGTACAGATACGCAGTATTTT

j_call: TRBJ1-1
v_call: TRBV5-8
d_call: .
clone_size: .
cdr3_aa: CASTLPPGGARIEAFF
cdr3_nt: TGTGCCAGCACCCTACCCCCGGGGGGCGCCAGGATTGAAGCTTTCTTT

j_call: TRBJ1-2
v_call: TRBV25-1
d_call: TRBD1
clone_size: .
cdr3_aa: CASSGQGLNYGYTF
cdr3_nt: TGTGCCAGCAGTGGACAGGGGCTCAACTATGGCTACACCTTC

j_call: TRBJ2-3
v_call: TRBV25-1
d_call: .
clone_size: .
cdr3_aa: CASRELDTQYF
cdr3_nt: TGTGCCAGCAGAGAGTTAGATACGCAGTATTTT

j_call: TRBJ2-3
v_call: TRBV11-2
d_call: .
clone_size: .
cdr3_aa: CASSHNRLDTQYF
cdr3_nt: TGTGCCAGCAGCCACAACAGGCTCGATACGCAGTATTTT

j_call: TRBJ1-5
v_call: TRBV6-5
d_call: .
clone_size: .
cdr3_aa: CASTAGGSNQPQHF
cdr3_nt: TGTGCCAGCACGGCCGGGGGGAGCAATCAGCCCCAGCATTTT

j_call: TRBJ2-7
v_call: TRBV3-1/TRBV3-2
d_call: TRBD1
clone_size: few
cdr3_aa: CASSYIRQGARYEQYF
cdr3_nt: TGTGCCAGCAGCTATATCCGACAGGGGGCTCGTTACGAGCAGTACTTC

j_call: TRBJ2-7
v_call: TRBV4-1
d_call: TRBD1
clone_size: .
cdr3_aa: CASSQGRGRPYEQYF
cdr3_nt: TGCGCCAGCAGCCAAGGCAGGGGGCGACCATACGAGCAGTACTTC

j_call: TRBJ2-7
v_call: TRBV6-2/TRBV6-3
d_call: .
clone_size: once
cdr3_aa: CASSYLSSYEQYF
cdr3_nt: TGTGCCAGCAGTTACCTGAGCTCCTACGAGCAGTACTTC

j_call: TRBJ2-7
v_call: TRBV19
d_call: TRBD1
clone_size: few
cdr3_aa: CASSRTGYEQYF
cdr3_nt: TGTGCCAGTAGCAGGACAGGCTACGAGCAGTACTTC

j_call: TRBJ1-3
v_call: TRBV5-5
d_call: .
clone_size: .
cdr3_aa: CASSLAAGVSGNTIYF
cdr3_nt: TGTGCCAGCAGCTTGGCCGCAGGCGTCTCTGGAAACACCATATATTTT

j_call: TRBJ2-1
v_call: TRBV18
d_call: TRBD1
clone_size: .
cdr3_aa: CASSHPGTGSYNEQFF
cdr3_nt: TGTGCCAGCTCACATCCCGGGACAGGGTCCTACAATGAGCAGTTCTTC

j_call: TRBJ2-7
v_call: TRBV6-2/TRBV6-3
d_call: TRBD2
clone_size: .
cdr3_aa: CASSLGLGSYEQYF
cdr3_nt: TGTGCCAGCAGCCTAGGACTAGGATCCTACGAGCAGTACTTC

j_call: TRBJ1-6
v_call: TRBV6-1
d_call: TRBD1
clone_size: .
cdr3_aa: CASSEYTGGASYNSPLHF
cdr3_nt: TGTGCCAGCAGTGAATACACAGGGGGCGCGTCCTATAATTCACCCCTCCACTTT

j_call: TRBJ2-1
v_call: TRBV9
d_call: .
clone_size: .
cdr3_aa: CASSPENNEQFF
cdr3_nt: TGTGCCAGCAGCCCGGAGAACAATGAGCAGTTCTTC

j_call: TRBJ1-2
v_call: TRBV10-3
d_call: .
clone_size: .
cdr3_aa: CATGGVRGYTF
cdr3_nt: TGTGCCACCGGCGGGGTGCGTGGCTACACCTTC

j_call: TRBJ2-7
v_call: TRBV7-2
d_call: TRBD2
clone_size: once
cdr3_aa: CASSFGGGLYEQYF
cdr3_nt: TGTGCCAGCAGCTTCGGCGGGGGGCTCTACGAGCAGTACTTC

j_call: TRBJ2-3
v_call: TRBV14
d_call: TRBD1
clone_size: once
cdr3_aa: CASSQRQGDGTQYF
cdr3_nt: TGTGCCAGCAGCCAACGACAGGGAGATGGTACGCAGTATTTT

j_call: TRBJ2-1
v_call: TRBV6-5
d_call: .
clone_size: many
cdr3_aa: CASSYPVCRWQFF
cdr3_nt: TGTGCCAGCAGTTACCCGGTGTGCCGTTGGCAGTTCTTC

j_call: TRBJ2-7
v_call: TRBV11-2
d_call: TRBD2
clone_size: .
cdr3_aa: CASSLGAGGAYEQYF
cdr3_nt: TGTGCCAGCAGCTTAGGAGCGGGGGGCGCCTACGAGCAGTACTTC

j_call: TRBJ2-7
v_call: TRBV6-5
d_call: TRBD1
clone_size: once
cdr3_aa: CASRSRDRGFSEQYF
cdr3_nt: TGTGCCAGCAGGTCTCGGGACAGGGGGTTCTCCGAGCAGTACTTC

j_call: TRBJ1-2
v_call: TRBV25-1
d_call: .
clone_size: .
cdr3_aa: CASSESLPNGYTF
cdr3_nt: TGTGCCAGCAGTGAATCACTACCCAATGGCTACACCTTC

j_call: TRBJ2-6
v_call: TRBV15
d_call: .
clone_size: .
cdr3_aa: CATSQGGGANVLTF
cdr3_nt: TGTGCCACCAGCCAGGGTGGTGGGGCCAACGTCCTGACTTTC

j_call: TRBJ2-3
v_call: TRBV29-1
d_call: TRBD2
clone_size: .
cdr3_aa: CSVEGLAVVDTQYF
cdr3_nt: TGCAGCGTTGAAGGACTAGCGGTTGTAGATACGCAGTATTTT